The rows below give T cell receptor beta chains drawn from one sample of a study of cytomegalovirus exposure and HLA in healthy donors. Sequenced by immunoSEQ multiplex PCR; TCRdb stores in-frame clones only, minus some. Among 150,000 to 200,000 clones listed, around nine tenths were seen once. Material: PBMCs. These receptor sequences come from a man younger than 35 in good health and CMV-seropositive. Each CDR3 is given with its conserved first and last residue. A D gene is named only where the DNA matches it firmly. Only some rows state a clone size, as once, few, many or a class for expanded clones.

DNA	CDR3	size	J	D	length	V
TGTGCCAGCAGCAACAGGGGGCGCCCCGGCGGGGAGCTGTTTTTT	CASSNRGRPGGELFF	NA	TRBJ2-2	TRBD1	15	TRBV27
TGCGCCAGCAGCCAAGCGGTGGGACTAGCGGGAGGGGATAACTACGAGCAGTACTTC	CASSQAVGLAGGDNYEQYF	NA	TRBJ2-7	TRBD2	19	TRBV4-3
TGTGCCAGCAGCCTAGTCGGGCGGGGGGCCTACGAGCAGTACTTC	CASSLVGRGAYEQYF	NA	TRBJ2-7	TRBD2	15	TRBV7-2
TGTGCCTGGAGTAGGAGGGACAGACATTACACTGAAGCTTTCTTT	CAWSRRDRHYTEAFF	NA	TRBJ1-1	TRBD1	15	TRBV30
TGTGCCAGCAGCGTAGGTGGGGACAGACCCTACGAGCAGTACTTC	CASSVGGDRPYEQYF	NA	TRBJ2-7	TRBD1	15	TRBV9
TGTGCCAGCAGCCAAGATGAGGAGACCCAGTACTTC	CASSQDEETQYF	NA	TRBJ2-5	NA	12	TRBV4-2
TGCGCCAGCAGCAGGTGGACTAGCGTGGAGACCCAGTACTTC	CASSRWTSVETQYF	NA	TRBJ2-5	TRBD2	14	TRBV5-1
TGTGCCAGCACCTCCCCCGGGACATCCTATGGCTACACCTTC	CASTSPGTSYGYTF	NA	TRBJ1-2	NA	14	TRBV6-5
TGTGCCAGCAGCTTATGGGGGGGTAGCAATCAGCCCCAGCATTTT	CASSLWGGSNQPQHF	NA	TRBJ1-5	NA	15	TRBV7-2
TGTGCCAGCAGACCGGGACTAGAGGGGCACGAGCAGTACTTC	CASRPGLEGHEQYF	NA	TRBJ2-7	TRBD2	14	TRBV6-6
TGTGCCAGCAGCTGGGTGGGAGTAGAGACCCAGTACTTC	CASSWVGVETQYF	few	TRBJ2-5	NA	13	TRBV7-9
TGTGCCAGCAGCCTCCAGGGGGTAGGTGAAAAACTGTTTTTT	CASSLQGVGEKLFF	NA	TRBJ1-4	TRBD1	14	TRBV4-2
TGTGCCAGCAGCTTACCTAGCGGGAACTCCTACAATGAGCAGTTCTTC	CASSLPSGNSYNEQFF	NA	TRBJ2-1	TRBD2	16	TRBV7-9
TGTGCCAGCAGCCAAGGGACAGATGCTTCACCCCTCCACTTT	CASSQGTDASPLHF	NA	TRBJ1-6	NA	14	TRBV4-2
TGCAGTGCTAGGAGTCAGGGAAGAGCTTTCTTT	CSARSQGRAFF	once	TRBJ1-1	NA	11	TRBV20-1
TGTGCCACCAGCAGAGCGGGTTACAGGGGTGATGAGCAGTTCTTC	CATSRAGYRGDEQFF	NA	TRBJ2-1	TRBD1	15	TRBV15
TGTGCCAGCAGCCAAGATTACAGCTATGGCTACACCTTC	CASSQDYSYGYTF	few	TRBJ1-2	NA	13	TRBV14
TGTGCCAGCAGTTTGGAGCCGAGCTCCTACAATGAGCAGTTCTTC	CASSLEPSSYNEQFF	NA	TRBJ2-1	NA	15	TRBV27
TGTGCCAGCAGAGAATGGGCGAACACTGAAGCTTTCTTT	CASREWANTEAFF	NA	TRBJ1-1	NA	13	TRBV2
TGTGCCAGCAGTTTTGGGACAGGGGGCAACGAGCAGTACTTC	CASSFGTGGNEQYF	NA	TRBJ2-7	TRBD1	14	TRBV6-1
TGCGCCAGCAGCTTGGGCCGCGGGAGTCCCTACGAGCAGTACTTC	CASSLGRGSPYEQYF	NA	TRBJ2-7	TRBD2	15	TRBV5-1
TGCAGCGTTGCGGGGGGGGAGACCCAGTACTTC	CSVAGGETQYF	NA	TRBJ2-5	TRBD2	11	TRBV29-1
TGTGCCAGCAGCTTAGACGGACACTCCTACGAGCAGTACTTC	CASSLDGHSYEQYF	NA	TRBJ2-7	NA	14	TRBV7-9
TGTGCCAGCAGCTTGGACAGGGAAATCCCCGGGGAGCTGTTTTTT	CASSLDREIPGELFF	NA	TRBJ2-2	TRBD1	15	TRBV27
TGTGCCAGCAGCTCGCTGACAGGGGCTAATGAAAAACTGTTTTTT	CASSSLTGANEKLFF	NA	TRBJ1-4	TRBD1	15	TRBV7-9
TGCGCCAGCAGCCAAGAAGGGGGACTAGCGGGAGGGGAGCAGTTCTTC	CASSQEGGLAGGEQFF	NA	TRBJ2-1	TRBD2	16	TRBV4-3
TGTGCCAGCAGTTACTCTACAGGGGGCCATGGCTACACCTTC	CASSYSTGGHGYTF	NA	TRBJ1-2	TRBD1	14	TRBV6-5
TGCGCCAGCAGCAGAGGACAGAGCAATAATGAAAAACTGTTTTTT	CASSRGQSNNEKLFF	few	TRBJ1-4	NA	15	TRBV5-1
TGTGCCAGCAGCGTGACGGGCGGGGGACTGGAGGGCGAGCAGTACTTC	CASSVTGGGLEGEQYF	once	TRBJ2-7	TRBD2	16	TRBV13
TGCGCCAGCAGCCAAACAGGGAGCAATCAGCCCCAGCATTTT	CASSQTGSNQPQHF	many	TRBJ1-5	NA	14	TRBV4-1
TGCGCCAGCAGCCTCCAGGGTGTCCGGGATGAGCAGTTCTTC	CASSLQGVRDEQFF	NA	TRBJ2-1	NA	14	TRBV5-1
TGTGCCACCAGCATAGAGGGCGGAGACAGTTTTTTTCAGCCCCAGCATTTT	CATSIEGGDSFFQPQHF	NA	TRBJ1-5	NA	17	TRBV15
TGTGCCAGCAGCGTAACGGGGGATAGCAATCAGCCCCAGCATTTT	CASSVTGDSNQPQHF	NA	TRBJ1-5	NA	15	TRBV9
TGTGCCAGCAGCTTGGCCGGACTAGCGGTCTACGAGCAGTACTTC	CASSLAGLAVYEQYF	once	TRBJ2-7	TRBD2	15	TRBV5-6
TGTGCCAGCCAACAGGCAATGAACACTGAAGCTTTCTTT	CASQQAMNTEAFF	NA	TRBJ1-1	NA	13	TRBV5-5
TGTGCCAGCAGCGCGAGGACAGGGGAAGGGACCCAGTACTTC	CASSARTGEGTQYF	NA	TRBJ2-5	TRBD1	14	TRBV7-2
TGTGCCAGCAGTTACGATGGGACAGCACCCCTCCACTTT	CASSYDGTAPLHF	few	TRBJ1-6	TRBD1	13	TRBV6-5
TGTGCCAGCAGCTTGACAGAGAACACTGAAGCTTTCTTT	CASSLTENTEAFF	few	TRBJ1-1	NA	13	TRBV7-2
TGCGCCAGCAGCCCGATGGGACAGGGGGGTCGTAATGGCTACACCTTC	CASSPMGQGGRNGYTF	NA	TRBJ1-2	TRBD1	16	TRBV5-1
TGTGCCAGCAGTGAACTAGCGGGAAGCTCCTACGAGCAGTACTTC	CASSELAGSSYEQYF	NA	TRBJ2-7	TRBD2	15	TRBV6-4
TGTGCCAGCAGCAGCGGCCGGTGGGATACGCAGTATTTT	CASSSGRWDTQYF	NA	TRBJ2-3	NA	13	TRBV28
TGTGCCAGCAGCCCCGGGGGGCCAGTACACCGGGGATGGGAGCTGTTTTTT	CASSPGGPVHRGWELFF	NA	TRBJ2-2	NA	17	TRBV7-2
TGTGCCAGCAGCGCGGACAGGGGGAGGACTGAAGCTTTCTTT	CASSADRGRTEAFF	NA	TRBJ1-1	TRBD1	14	TRBV7-3
TGTGCCAGCAGCTCCAACAGGGTCGGCGAGCAGTACTTC	CASSSNRVGEQYF	once	TRBJ2-7	NA	13	TRBV7-2
TGTGCCAGCAGCCCCGGGACAGGGTCGCCCGGGGAGCTGTTTTTT	CASSPGTGSPGELFF	NA	TRBJ2-2	TRBD1	15	TRBV11-3
TGTGCCAGCAGGAACAGGGGGCTTAACGGGGAGCTGTTTTTT	CASRNRGLNGELFF	NA	TRBJ2-2	TRBD1	14	TRBV28
TGTGCCAGCAGCGTAGTCCCAGGGCCTGATCAGCCCCAGCATTTT	CASSVVPGPDQPQHF	NA	TRBJ1-5	NA	15	TRBV9
TGTGCCAGCAGTCTACAGGGAAGGGTCCCCCAGCATTTT	CASSLQGRVPQHF	once	TRBJ1-5	NA	13	TRBV27
TGTGCCAGCAGTTACCTCCCGACAGGGGCAACTAGCACAGATACGCAGTATTTT	CASSYLPTGATSTDTQYF	NA	TRBJ2-3	TRBD1	18	TRBV6-7
TGTGCCAGCAGCCCCGTAGCGGGGGCACCTTTCTTC	CASSPVAGAPFF	few	TRBJ2-1	TRBD2	12	TRBV7-2
TGTGCCACTCGCCCTTACTCAGGGCGCGGGGAGCTGTTTTTT	CATRPYSGRGELFF	NA	TRBJ2-2	NA	14	TRBV19
TGTGCCAGCAGAAGGGGGACTGGCTACACCTTC	CASRRGTGYTF	NA	TRBJ1-2	NA	11	TRBV28
TGCGCCAGCAGCCAGATATACGGGACTAGCGGGAGGGAGACCCAGTACTTC	CASSQIYGTSGRETQYF	few	TRBJ2-5	TRBD2	17	TRBV4-3
TGTGCCAGCAGCCCAGGACTTTCAGATACGCAGTATTTT	CASSPGLSDTQYF	NA	TRBJ2-3	NA	13	TRBV11-2
TGTGCCAGCAGCCCAGGGGGACAGACAATACAGTACTTC	CASSPGGQTIQYF	NA	TRBJ2-7	TRBD1	13	TRBV13
TGTGCCAGCAGCGTAGGGCTAGTCACCTACAATGAGCAGTTCTTC	CASSVGLVTYNEQFF	NA	TRBJ2-1	NA	15	TRBV9
TGTGCCAGCAGCCAAGATACTCGCGGGAGAGCTCACGAGCAGTACTTC	CASSQDTRGRAHEQYF	NA	TRBJ2-7	TRBD2	16	TRBV4-2
TGTGCCAGCTCACCCTCAGGGGCCACCTACGAGCAGTACTTC	CASSPSGATYEQYF	NA	TRBJ2-7	NA	14	TRBV18
TGTGCCAGCAGTTACTCGGGACTAACCACAGATACGCAGTATTTT	CASSYSGLTTDTQYF	NA	TRBJ2-3	TRBD2	15	TRBV6-5
TGTGCCAGTAGTATCGACGGGTGGTCCGGACAGCCTAATTCACCCCTCCACTTT	CASSIDGWSGQPNSPLHF	NA	TRBJ1-6	NA	18	TRBV19